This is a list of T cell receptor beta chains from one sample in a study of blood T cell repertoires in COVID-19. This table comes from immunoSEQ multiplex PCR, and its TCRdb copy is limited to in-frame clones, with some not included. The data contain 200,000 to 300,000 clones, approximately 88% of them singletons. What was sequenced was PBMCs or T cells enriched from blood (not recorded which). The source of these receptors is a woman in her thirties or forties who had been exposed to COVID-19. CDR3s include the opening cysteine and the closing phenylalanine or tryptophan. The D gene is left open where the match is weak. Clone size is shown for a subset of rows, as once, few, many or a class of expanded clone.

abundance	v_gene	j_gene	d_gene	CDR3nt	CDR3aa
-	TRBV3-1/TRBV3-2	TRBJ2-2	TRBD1	TGTGCCAGCAGCAAACAGGGGGCAGTAGCCGGGGAGCTGTTTTTT	CASSKQGAVAGELFF
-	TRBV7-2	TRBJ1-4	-	TGTGCCAGCAGCTTAGATGGAGATCCTAATGAAAAACTGTTTTTT	CASSLDGDPNEKLFF
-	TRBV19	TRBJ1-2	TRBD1	TGTGCCAGTAGTAGAACCTGGGACAGGGGAAACTATGGCTACACCTTC	CASSRTWDRGNYGYTF
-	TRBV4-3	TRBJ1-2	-	TGCGCCAGCAGCCAAGTTTCGGCTAACTATGGCTACACCTTC	CASSQVSANYGYTF
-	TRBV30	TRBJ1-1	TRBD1	TGTGCCTGGAGTGAGACAGGGTCTGAAGCTTTCTTT	CAWSETGSEAFF
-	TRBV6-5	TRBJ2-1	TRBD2	TGTGCCAGCAGGGGGAGGGCCTACAATGAGCAGTTCTTC	CASRGRAYNEQFF
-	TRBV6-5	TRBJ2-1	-	TGTGCCAGCAGGTCCGGGACACGGTCTAGGGGTGAGCAGTTCTTC	CASRSGTRSRGEQFF
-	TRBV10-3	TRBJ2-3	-	TGTGCCATCAGTGGGAGCGACGGGGGAGATACGCAGTATTTT	CAISGSDGGDTQYF
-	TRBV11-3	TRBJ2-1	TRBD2	TGTGCCAGCAGCTTAGGAGCGGGAGGAATTGAGCAGTTCTTC	CASSLGAGGIEQFF
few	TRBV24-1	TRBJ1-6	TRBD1	TGTGCCACCAGTGATTGGACGGGACAGGGGGCCAAGGTGGTCAATTCACCCCTCCACTTT	CATSDWTGQGAKVVNSPLHF
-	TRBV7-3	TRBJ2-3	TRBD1	TGTGCCAGCAGCTGGGACGCGACAGGGGACACAGATACGCAGTATTTT	CASSWDATGDTDTQYF
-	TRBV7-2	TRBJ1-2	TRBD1	TGTGCCAGCAGCACCCACGGACAGGGCCATGGTGGCTACACCTTC	CASSTHGQGHGGYTF
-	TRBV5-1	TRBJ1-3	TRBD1	TGCGCCAGCAGCATCAGTTTACAGGGGCAGCATGGAAACACCATATATTTT	CASSISLQGQHGNTIYF
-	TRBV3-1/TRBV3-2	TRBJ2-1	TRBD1	TGTGCCAGCAGCCAACAGGGGGCAGGTGAGCAGTTCTTC	CASSQQGAGEQFF
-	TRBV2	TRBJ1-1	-	TGTGCCAGCAGCACCGGATCCATGGGGCAAGCTTTCTTT	CASSTGSMGQAFF
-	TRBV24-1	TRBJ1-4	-	TGTGCCACCAGTGACCCCCGGACAGCTCCTGGAGAAAAACTGTTTTTT	CATSDPRTAPGEKLFF
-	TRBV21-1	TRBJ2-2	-	TGTGCCAGCAGCAAAGCGCAGGGATCGAACACCGGGGAGCTGTTTTTT	CASSKAQGSNTGELFF
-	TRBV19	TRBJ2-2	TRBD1	TGTGCCAGTAGTATATTGGGACAGGGTAAGACCGGGGAGCTGTTTTTT	CASSILGQGKTGELFF
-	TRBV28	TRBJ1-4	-	TGTGCCAGCAGCCCCCCTACAGTAGCGCGTGCAACTAATGAAAAACTGTTTTTT	CASSPPTVARATNEKLFF
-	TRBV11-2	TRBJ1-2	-	TGTGCCAGCAGCTTTGTAACTAACTATGGCTACACCTTC	CASSFVTNYGYTF
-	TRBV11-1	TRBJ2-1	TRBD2	TGTGCCAGCAGCTCCGAGGGACTAGCGGGTGTCGATGAGCAGTTCTTC	CASSSEGLAGVDEQFF
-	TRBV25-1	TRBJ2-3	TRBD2	TGTGCCAGCAGTGGGAGTAGCGGGAGGCAGGGCACAGATACGCAGTATTTT	CASSGSSGRQGTDTQYF